This entry describes one TCR beta chain. Its cognate antigen has yet to be identified. Base-call qualities are not available, and no considerably larger clone is one nucleotide away. Taken from cysteine to phenylalanine, the CDR3 has 15 residues. Only the CDR3 portion is preserved as DNA: 45 bases, with reading frame beginning at the first base. CDR1 and CDR2 are drawn from the germline V gene: SGHAT, FQNNGV. V ends up 5 bases short and J 2 bases short, with an unmatched junction base count of 6. The entry originates in a study of blood T cell repertoires in COVID-19 (dated by TCRdb to the early 2020s). A note on the overall study: The collaborator samples originated in the United States, Italy and Spain and spanned the acute and convalescent phases of COVID-19. Samples were obtained from the ongoing ImmuneRACE study (first 160 participants) and from 1,254 subjects provided by 6 global collaborators. Sample metadata almost always included a de-identified subject ID, COVID-19 status, age in years and sex. The repertoires were released in a freely available public database intended as a resource for research on the immune response to SARS-CoV-2. The material from the prospective study consisted of cDNA or gDNA derived from T cells, B-cell-depleted T cells, or PBMCs. The dataset comprised deeply sampled blood TCRbeta repertoires from subjects exposed to, actively infected with, or recovered from COVID-19. HLA class I and class II types, where available, came from metadata supplied by the sample provider rather than from assay-based typing.

What the study reported, not specific to this receptor: How much clinical and demographic metadata was included differed by source and by participant, and the metadata was provided uncurated.

Participants in the prospective study were aged roughly 18 to 90 years, lived in under 30 United States geographic areas, and enrolled through a virtual design. In the prospective study, participants were assigned to cohorts based on the clinical history participants reported in a screening survey and a study questionnaire. In the prospective study, whole blood, serum and a nasopharyngeal or oropharyngeal swab were collected from each participant by mobile phlebotomists. Participants in the prospective study had the option to provide additional blood draws and questionnaires over a roughly 2-month period. Before DNA extraction, blood samples from the prospective study were shipped at room temperature or frozen. TCRbeta CDR3 regions were amplified from genomic DNA by means of the immunoSEQ Assay, a bias-controlled multiplex PCR. Per the authors' processing: Within the assay, amplification of reference gene primers was used to estimate how many nucleated cells each sample contained. To quantify the absolute abundance of each unique TCRbeta CDR3 rearrangement, sequence reads were collapsed and filtered. For each sample, productive Simpson clonality was calculated as the square root of Simpson's diversity index over productive rearrangements. TCRdb carries this immuneACCESS record with in-frame sequences only. Its versions omit some clonotypes, under half of them owing to an unresolved V gene in the studies checked, with the rest unexplained. Clonal size and the V and J genes are those of that table, whereas D and trimming came from the DNA. The sample table contains 210,000 or so clones; only one count was recorded for approximately 80% of them. 6.5% to 8.5% of the sample belongs to the ten largest clones.

Sequencing was carried out using PBMCs or T cells enriched from blood (not recorded which). The sequence was collected from a woman aged 40 to 49 with acute COVID-19. The sequence is built from TRBV11-2 and TRBJ2-3; the central 8 bases match TRBD2. Here is the DNA: TGTGCCAGCAGCCCTTGGACTAGCCTCACAGATACGCAGTATTTT. Its translation reads: CASSPWTSLTDTQYF. Reference TRBV11-2 and TRBJ2-3 proteins supply the regions before and after the CDR3; the full variable domain is: EAGVAQSPRYKIIEKRQSVAFWCNPISGHATLYWYQQILGQGPKLLIQFQNNGVVDDSQLPKDRFSAERLKGVDSTLKIQPAKLEDSAVYLCASSPWTSLTDTQYFGPGTRLTVL.